Presented here are 28 T cell receptor beta chains from one specimen sequenced in a study of T cells in Graves' hyperthyroidism and ophthalmopathy. The investigators amplified TCR beta CDR3 regions from RNA transcripts. During a first-round RT-PCR of the TCR CDR3, the HTBI primer set was used. TCRdb reanalysed the multiplex PCR reads using MiXCR and keeps one entry per CDR3 protein. The sample contains fewer than 850,000 distinct CDR3 sequences, approximately 15% of which appear only once. The sample comprised blood. Every receptor here comes from a man aged 45-65 years with Graves' hyperthyroidism.

This clonotype was found many times. This chain uses TRBV2 with TRBJ1-3; D perhaps matches TRBD1 (6 bases). CDR1 and CDR2 from the germline V gene are SNHLY and FYNNEI. There are 15 residues in the CDR3. V was cut by 4 bases and J by 0 bases, with 10 bases left in between. The CDR3 loop reads CASSAGESSGNTIYF. In DNA, the CDR3 is TGTGCCAGCAGTGCAGGGGAAAGCTCTGGAAACACCATATATTTT.

The chain couples TRBV4-1 to TRBJ2-1; D tentatively reads TRBD1 or TRBD2 (6 bases each). This CDR3 contains 14 residues. Per the germline V gene, CDR1 is MGHRA and CDR2 is YSYEKL. V lost 6 bases and J 10 bases, leaving 19 bases between the germline ends. Here the CDR3 DNA reads TGCGCCAGCAGGGAAACCGGAGGGGGTCGAGAGCAGTTCTTC. Amino acid sequence: CASRETGGGREQFF.

This clonotype was recorded many times. This rearrangement joins TRBV6-2 or TRBV6-3 to TRBJ2-2; 8 bases match TRBD2. Trimming took 6 bases from V and 2 from J; bases not matched to a gene: 8. The CDR3 is 16 residues long. Germline CDR1 reads MNHEY; CDR2 reads SVGEGT. The CDR3 region is CASRSAGTRNTGELFF. CDR3 nucleotide sequence: TGTGCCAGCAGATCCGCCGGGACTAGAAACACCGGGGAGCTGTTTTTT.

With respect to this clonotype: A much larger clone differs from this one at a single base, so this may be a read error. The V and J genes are TRBV28 and TRBJ1-4, with D hard to call. The CDR3 length is 12 residues. Germline loops: CDR1 MDHEN, CDR2 SYDVKM. CDR3 coding DNA: TGTGCCAGCAGGGTGGAAGATGAAAGACTGTTTTTT. It translates to CASRVEDERLFF. Complete variable domain (other parts from reference TRBV28 and TRBJ1-4): DVKVTQSSRYLVKRTGEKVFLECVQDMDHENMFWYRQDPGLGLRLIYFSYDVKMKEKGDIPEGYSVSREKKERFSLILESASTNQTSMYLCASRVEDERLFFGSGTQLSVL.

This clonotype turned up a few times. J is TRBJ2-1 and V is TRBV28, with TRBD1 identical over 10 bases. The CDR3 consists of 16 residues. The V gene's germline CDR1 is MDHEN and CDR2 SYDVKM. V was pared by 2 bases and J by 6 bases, with 7 bases of the junction left unmatched. The CDR3 sequence: CASSLRGTGVVNEQFF. The CDR3 bases are TGTGCCAGCAGTTTAAGAGGGACAGGGGTGGTCAATGAGCAGTTCTTC.

This clonotype appeared a few times. This sequence joins TRBV4-3 and TRBJ1-1; D gene unclear. This CDR3 comprises 16 residues. Germline CDR1 and CDR2: LGHNA and YSLEER. V was shortened by 0 bases and J by 0 bases, with 11 bases between the two germline ends. The CDR3 is CASSQDLTIMNTEAFF. CDR3 nucleotides: TGCGCCAGCAGCCAAGATCTCACGATCATGAACACTGAAGCTTTCTTT.

This clonotype appeared many times. The chain carries TRBV6-1 and TRBJ2-1; 8 positions match TRBD2. This CDR3 has 15 residues. Unmatched junction bases numbered 13, after V lost 6 bases and J lost 9 bases. CDR1 and CDR2 from the germline V gene are MNHNS and SASEGT. CDR3 sequence: CASRRNSGMGPEQFF. CDR3 in DNA: TGTGCCAGCAGGAGGAATAGCGGGATGGGTCCTGAGCAGTTCTTC.

V gene TRBV4-1 combines with J gene TRBJ2-7; 7 bases match TRBD1. Trimming took 6 bases from V and 2 from J; bases not matched to a gene: 13. This CDR3 is built from 16 residues. Germline V lookup: CDR1 MGHRA, CDR2 YSYEKL. As DNA, the CDR3 is TGCGCCAGCAGTATTTTACTGGGGCAGGGGGCCTACGAGCAGTACTTC. Amino acid sequence: CASSILLGQGAYEQYF.

This clonotype has a count of ten or more. The chain recombines TRBV15 with TRBJ2-7; tentatively, D is TRBD1 (5 bases). Germline assignment: CDR1 LNHNV and CDR2 YYDKDF (reference sequence). Trimming shortened V by 0 bases and J by 0 bases, and 15 bases separated the two germline ends. The CDR3 spans 17 residues. The CDR3: CATSREVGQAYSYEQYF. DNA of the CDR3: TGTGCCACCAGCAGAGAGGTGGGGCAGGCCTACTCCTACGAGCAGTACTTC.

In its sample, this clonotype was seen a few times. The chain combines TRBV27 with TRBJ1-5, with a possible D match to TRBD1 (6 bases). Germline CDR1 and CDR2: MNHEY and SMNVEV (reference sequence). The CDR3 totals 16 residues. Trimming shortened V by 2 bases and J by 0 bases, and 11 bases separated the two germline ends. This CDR3 reads CASSLTGQISNQPQHF. The CDR3 nucleotides are TGTGCCAGCAGTTTAACCGGACAGATTAGCAATCAGCCCCAGCATTTT.

This clonotype has at least ten counts. This chain connects TRBV7-2 to TRBJ2-5; 10 bases fit TRBD1. V was pared by 0 bases and J by 6 bases, with 7 bases of the junction left unmatched. The CDR3 runs to 16 residues. Per germline, CDR1 SGHTA and CDR2 FQGNSA. Here the CDR3 reads CASSLATGTGVQTQYF. The CDR3 region has the DNA TGTGCCAGCAGCTTAGCTACCGGGACAGGGGTACAGACCCAGTACTTC. The complete variable domain, with remaining parts taken from reference TRBV7-2 and TRBJ2-5, reads GAGVSQSPSNKVTEKGKDVELRCDPISGHTALYWYRQSLGQGLEFLIYFQGNSAPDKSGLPSDRFSAERTGGSVSTLTIQRTQQEDSAVYLCASSLATGTGVQTQYFGPGTRLLVL.

The chain employs TRBV3-1 and TRBJ1-4, with unresolved D. CDR3 size: 14 residues. In germline, CDR1 is LGHDT, CDR2 YNNKEL (reference sequence). Trimming took off 1 base at V and 4 bases at J, with 7 bases between the two ends. The CDR3 sequence: CASSQGQFNEKLFF. In nucleotides, the CDR3 is TGTGCCAGCAGCCAAGGGCAGTTTAATGAAAAACTGTTTTTT.

This clonotype turned up a few times. The chain links TRBV28 to TRBJ1-3; 7 bases map to TRBD1. V shed 7 bases and J 1 base; nucleotides not matched to a gene: 10. The CDR3 contains 16 residues. Germline loops: CDR1 MDHEN, CDR2 SYDVKM. The CDR3 nucleotides read TGTGCCAGCAAATCGACAGGGTCGGCTTCTGGAAACACCATATATTTT. Translated: CASKSTGSASGNTIYF.

The genes are TRBV28 and TRBJ2-4; 9 nucleotides agree with TRBD1. Trimming cost V 8 bases and J 9 bases; bases outside gene matches: 17. Germline CDR1 reads MDHEN; CDR2 reads SYDVKM. The CDR3 is made up of 16 amino acids. CDR3 DNA sequence: TGTGCCAGCGGACCGGAGGCCGGGACAGGGTGGTTCATTCAGTACTTC. It yields the protein CASGPEAGTGWFIQYF.

This clonotype was observed many times. This chain links TRBV2 with TRBJ2-2; D may be TRBD1 (6 bases). Trimming removed 6 bases at V and 13 bases at J, with 15 bases between. Germline CDR1 is SNHLY and CDR2 is FYNNEI. CDR3 length equals 12 residues. The CDR3 DNA follows: TGTGCCAGCAGATATTCAGGGGAAGGGCTGTTTTTT. It encodes CASRYSGEGLFF.

The genes are TRBV5-1 and TRBJ2-1, with TRBD2 as a possible D gene (6 bases). Germline V gives CDR1 SGHRS, CDR2 YFSETQ. V was cut by 0 bases and J by 4 bases, with 14 bases left in between. The CDR3 is made up of 16 amino acids. CDR3 in amino acids: CASSLVPGALYNEQFF. For the CDR3, the DNA is TGCGCCAGCAGCTTGGTTCCGGGAGCGTTGTACAATGAGCAGTTCTTC.

The sample holds many counts of this clonotype. One junction end disagrees with the germline gene, perhaps due to a read error. The rearrangement uses TRBV11-2 and TRBJ2-5; D unclear. CDR1 and CDR2 from the germline V gene are SGHAT and FQNNGV. This CDR3 has 14 amino acids. In nucleotides, the CDR3 is TGTGCCAGCAGCTTAGGAAGCCGGCAAGAGACCCAGTATTTC. Its protein product is CASSLGSRQETQYF.

In this sample, this clonotype turned up many times. This chain links TRBV12-3 or TRBV12-4 with TRBJ2-7; 9 bases are shared with TRBD2. V gave up 1 base and J gave up 7 bases; unmatched junction bases: 8. The CDR3 is 15 amino acids. The chain's CDR3 is CASSLEPSGKTEQYF. CDR3 DNA sequence: TGTGCCAGCAGTTTAGAGCCTAGCGGGAAAACTGAGCAGTACTTC.

A few counts support this clonotype. The chain has TRBV30 and TRBJ2-3; D unclear. Trimming stripped 0 bases from V and 6 bases from J, with 16 bases between. Germline V gene lookup returns CDR1 GTSNPN and CDR2 SVGIG (reference sequence). The CDR3 runs 15 residues. DNA for the CDR3: TGTGCCTGGAGTGTAATTCGGTACCCGGTTGATACGCAGTATTTT. Residues: CAWSVIRYPVDTQYF. Drawing the rest from reference TRBV30 and TRBJ2-3, the complete variable domain is SQTIHQWPATLVQPVGSPLSLECTVEGTSNPNLYWYRQAAGRGLQLLFYSVGIGQISSEVPQNLSASRPQDRQFILSSKKLLLSDSGFYLCAWSVIRYPVDTQYFGPGTRLTVL.

This clonotype was seen many times. V gene TRBV28 combines with J gene TRBJ2-7; 9 positions match TRBD1. Germline CDR1 is MDHEN and CDR2 is SYDVKM. V lost 7 bases to trimming and J lost 5 bases; unmatched junction nucleotides: 6. The CDR3 has 13 amino acids. CDR3 bases: TGTGCCAGCAACGGGGACAGGGCCCACGAGCAGTACTTC. Residues: CASNGDRAHEQYF.

This chain uses TRBV12-3 or TRBV12-4 with TRBJ1-6; a possible D gene is TRBD1 (5 bases). The CDR3 consists of 14 residues. The V and J ends lost 8 bases and 10 bases respectively, with 18 bases between them. DNA for the CDR3: TGTGCCAGCGGCGGAGAGGGGCCCAGCTCACCCCTCCACTTT. It yields the protein CASGGEGPSSPLHF.

This clonotype was counted at least ten times. J is TRBJ2-1 and V is TRBV7-3; D possibly corresponds to TRBD1 (6 bases). The CDR3 is made up of 14 amino acids. CDR1 and CDR2 from the germline V gene are SGHTA and FQGTGA. Trimming shortened V by 8 bases and J by 0 bases, and 11 bases separated the two germline ends. In nucleotides, the CDR3 is TGTGCCAGCGGGGTAGGGGGCTCCTACAATGAGCAGTTCTTC. The encoded protein is CASGVGGSYNEQFF.

The rearrangement joins TRBV6-5 to TRBJ2-3; 12 bases fit TRBD1. The V gene end was trimmed by 4 bases and the J gene end by 5 bases; junction bases not matched to a gene: 16. Germline CDR1 and CDR2: MNHEY and SVGAGI. This CDR3 has 19 residues. CDR3 in amino acids: CASSSTGTGGGSEGDTQYF. CDR3 DNA sequence: TGTGCCAGCAGTTCCACCGGGACAGGGGGCGGATCGGAAGGAGATACGCAGTATTTT.

At least ten counts were recorded for this clonotype. The chain combines TRBV5-6 with TRBJ2-5; D is perhaps TRBD2 (8 bases). The CDR3 spans 16 residues. V was shortened by 4 bases and J by 3 bases, with 19 bases between the two germline ends. Looked up from germline, CDR1 is SGHDT and CDR2 is YYEEEE. CDR3 amino acids: CASSLLREGAEETQYF. CDR3 in DNA: TGTGCCAGCAGCCTCCTCCGGGAGGGGGCCGAAGAGACCCAGTACTTC.

This clonotype turned up a few times. This rearrangement joins TRBV27 to TRBJ1-5, with 9 bases that match TRBD1. V lost 4 bases, J lost 4 bases, and 8 bases stayed unmatched. Germline V CDR1 and CDR2: MNHEY, SMNVEV (reference sequence). This CDR3 has 16 amino acids. The chain's CDR3 is CASSSLTGGGNQPQHF. For the CDR3, the DNA is TGTGCCAGCAGTTCACTGACAGGGGGTGGGAATCAGCCCCAGCATTTT.

This clonotype was picked up many times. The chain has TRBV5-1 and TRBJ2-7; possibly TRBD2 for D (5 bases). This CDR3 has 14 residues. CDR1 is SGHRS and CDR2 is YFSETQ in the germline V gene. Trimming pared 0 bases from V and 3 bases from J, leaving 10 bases between. The CDR3 DNA follows: TGCGCCAGCAGCTTGGGGGCTAGCTACTACGAGCAGTACTTC. It yields the protein CASSLGASYYEQYF.

This clonotype was detected once. This sequence joins TRBV18 and TRBJ2-3; 7 bases align to TRBD1. V lost 6 bases, J lost 4 bases, and 10 bases stayed unmatched. The length of the CDR3 is 15 residues. Germline CDR1 reads KGHSH; CDR2 reads LQKENI. In DNA form, the CDR3 reads TGTGCCAGCTCTTACGGACAGGTCGGATCAGATACGCAGTATTTT. Translated: CASSYGQVGSDTQYF. Supplemented by reference TRBV18 and TRBJ2-3, the full variable domain reads NAGVMQNPRHLVRRRGQEARLRCSPMKGHSHVYWYRQLPEEGLKFMVYLQKENIIDESGMPKERFSAEFPKEGPSILRIQQVVRGDSAAYFCASSYGQVGSDTQYFGPGTRLTVL.

For this clonotype: This could be a read error, since a much larger clone is one nucleotide away. V and J are TRBV7-6 and TRBJ2-5; TRBD1 is a possible D gene (5 bases). V lost 3 bases, J lost 0 bases, and 17 bases lay in between. The CDR3 length is 17 residues. Germline V gene lookup returns CDR1 SGHVS and CDR2 FNYEAQ. The CDR3 loop reads CASSFGRRVFNQETQYF. CDR3 coding DNA: TGTGCCAGCAGCTTCGGACGCAGGGTTTTTAACCAAGAGACCCAGTACTTC.